This TCR beta chain was profiled in a study of blood T cell repertoires in COVID-19. For the study at large: Whether acute or convalescent, the COVID-19 samples came from the United States, Italy and Spain.

Original handling: Amplification of reference gene primers provided the estimated nucleated cell counts. Assay used: immunoSEQ multiplex PCR; TCRdb lists only in-frame clones, some missing. V and J calls and clone size are as listed in that table; D and trimming were resolved from the DNA. This sample yields a few hundred thousand clones, of which about 83% are seen a single time; around 1.2% belongs to the top ten. The CDR3 spans 16 residues. Germline V CDR1 and CDR2: MNHEY, SVGAGI. V gave up 0 bases and J gave up 0 bases, with 11 bases separating them. This clone appeared a single time. This TCR was sampled from a woman in her forties or fifties with acute or convalescent COVID-19. Sequencing was performed on peripheral blood. The V gene is TRBV6-5, the J gene TRBJ1-1; D is unresolved. In nucleotides, the CDR3 is TGTGCCAGCAGTTACTCGAATGGCCCCATGAACACTGAAGCTTTCTTT. Protein: CASSYSNGPMNTEAFF.